Presented here are 25 T cell receptor beta chains from one specimen sequenced in a study of tissue T cells after allogeneic stem cell transplantation. Profiling relied on immunoSEQ multiplex PCR, and the TCRdb table lists in-frame clones only, not all of them. In the table there are about 5,700 clones, 76% of which are singletons. The sample in question was blood, obtained before transplantation. The source of these receptors is a man aged 40-75 years who later had graft-versus-host disease after an allogeneic stem cell transplant.

The sample holds a few counts of this clone. The J gene is TRBJ2-5, the V gene TRBV5-8; 12 bases are shared with TRBD1. This CDR3 spans 16 amino acids. Germline V gene data show CDR1 as SGHTS and CDR2 as YDEGEE. V gave up 7 bases and J gave up 2 bases; unmatched junction bases: 9. CDR3 bases: TGTGCCAGCGGGGACAGGGGGCATGGGGGACAAGAGACCCAGTACTTC. Its translation: CASGDRGHGGQETQYF. The full variable domain, with the rest looked up from reference TRBV5-8 and TRBJ2-5, is EAGVTQSPTHLIKTRGQQATLRCSPISGHTSVYWYQQALGLGLQFLLWYDEGEERNRGNFPPRFSGRQFPNYSSELNVNALELEDSALYLCASGDRGHGGQETQYFGPGTRLLVL.

The J gene is TRBJ2-1, the V gene TRBV6-5; perhaps TRBD1 as D (5 bases). The CDR3 is 15 amino acids. Germline V lookup: CDR1 MNHEY, CDR2 SVGAGI. Trimming removed 7 bases from V and 1 base from J, with 14 bases in between. The CDR3 spells CASTPPGISYNEQFF. The CDR3 nucleotides read TGTGCCAGCACCCCCCCAGGGATTTCCTACAATGAGCAGTTCTTC.

The chain recombines TRBV10-1 with TRBJ2-5; 10 bases fit TRBD2. V lost 2 bases to trimming and J lost 6 bases; unmatched junction nucleotides: 12. In germline, CDR1 is WNHNN, CDR2 SYGVQD (reference sequence). The CDR3 is 17 amino acids. The CDR3 protein is CASSEPPPAGGWKTQYF. Here the CDR3 DNA reads TGCGCCAGCAGTGAGCCGCCCCCAGCGGGAGGGTGGAAGACCCAGTACTTC.

The chain has TRBV6-5 and TRBJ1-2; D is unclear. The germline gives CDR1 MNHEY, CDR2 SVGAGI. The V gene lost 10 bases and the J gene lost 4 bases, with 16 bases spanning the gap. The CDR3 has 13 residues. The CDR3 is CANKEEGFYGYTF. The CDR3 bases are TGTGCCAACAAGGAGGAGGGTTTCTATGGCTACACCTTC.

This clone was detected a few times. The rearrangement uses TRBV30 and TRBJ1-5; tentatively, D is TRBD1 (5 bases). This CDR3 spans 14 amino acids. In germline, CDR1 is GTSNPN, CDR2 SVGIG (reference sequence). V lost 1 base and J 3 bases, leaving 10 bases between the germline ends. The CDR3 region is CAWSGDALNQPQHF. The CDR3, as DNA: TGTGCCTGGAGTGGGGACGCCCTCAATCAGCCCCAGCATTTT.

The chain joins TRBV12-5 to TRBJ1-2; the D gene is possibly TRBD1 (6 bases). Germline lookup yields CDR1 LGHNT and CDR2 FRNRAP. The CDR3 runs to 13 residues. The ends were cut back, 4 bases at V and 4 bases at J, with 10 bases in the middle. The CDR3 loop reads CASGSGAGYGYTF. CDR3 DNA: TGTGCTAGTGGTTCGGGGGCGGGCTATGGCTACACCTTC.

V and J are TRBV7-9 and TRBJ1-4; the D gene is possibly TRBD1 (5 bases). CDR1 is SEHNR, CDR2 FQNEAQ, per germline (reference sequence). V gave up 11 bases and J gave up 8 bases, with 18 bases separating them. The CDR3 spans 13 residues. CDR3 loop: CAGEARRGEKLFF. The CDR3 nucleotides are TGTGCCGGGGAGGCCAGGAGGGGAGAAAAACTGTTTTTT. Drawing the rest from reference TRBV7-9 and TRBJ1-4, the complete variable domain is DTGVSQNPRHKITKRGQNVTFRCDPISEHNRLYWYRQTLGQGPEFLTYFQNEAQLEKSRLLSDRFSAERPKGSFSTLEIQRTEQGDSAMYLCAGEARRGEKLFFGSGTQLSVL.

The chain uses TRBV7-9 and TRBJ1-1; D gene unclear. CDR1 and CDR2 from the germline V gene are SEHNR and FQNEAQ (reference sequence). V was trimmed by 6 bases and J by 1 base, leaving 3 bases between them. CDR3 length: 11 amino acids. The CDR3 here is CASRRNTEAFF. For the CDR3, the DNA is TGTGCCAGCAGGAGGAACACTGAAGCTTTCTTT. Full variable domain (rest looked up from reference TRBV7-9 and TRBJ1-1): DTGVSQNPRHKITKRGQNVTFRCDPISEHNRLYWYRQTLGQGPEFLTYFQNEAQLEKSRLLSDRFSAERPKGSFSTLEIQRTEQGDSAMYLCASRRNTEAFFGQGTRLTVV.

V is TRBV27 and J is TRBJ2-1; 8 bases are a match to TRBD1. The V gene's germline CDR1 is MNHEY and CDR2 SMNVEV (reference sequence). The CDR3 is 14 residues long. Trimming took 3 bases from V and 7 from J; bases not matched to a gene: 5. CDR3 residues: CASSLDRDWNEQFF. In DNA form, the CDR3 reads TGTGCCAGCAGTTTGGACAGGGACTGGAATGAGCAGTTCTTC.

This clone is a singleton in its sample. V is TRBV7-2 and J is TRBJ2-1; 8 nucleotides line up with TRBD2. J gave up 6 bases and V 4 bases, and 5 bases lay outside the gene matches. Per germline, CDR1 SGHTA and CDR2 FQGNSA. The CDR3 runs 14 residues. This CDR3 reads CASSSGLVGNEQFF. The CDR3 nucleotides read TGTGCCAGCAGCTCGGGACTAGTTGGCAATGAGCAGTTCTTC.

The rearrangement links TRBV6-1 to TRBJ1-1; D is undetermined. CDR3 length: 13 residues. The ends were cut back, 1 base at V and 3 bases at J, with 6 bases in the middle. Per the germline V gene, CDR1 is MNHNS and CDR2 is SASEGT. The CDR3 sequence: CASSEVGDTEAFF. CDR3 nucleotide sequence: TGTGCCAGCAGTGAAGTTGGGGACACTGAAGCTTTCTTT.

The J gene is TRBJ1-1, the V gene TRBV6-5; tentative D call: TRBD1 (5 bases). Germline CDR1 MNHEY, CDR2 SVGAGI. This CDR3 comprises 13 residues. The V gene lost 3 bases and the J gene lost 5 bases, with 10 bases spanning the gap. CDR3 in amino acids: CASSYQGWTEAFF. CDR3 DNA: TGTGCCAGCAGTTATCAGGGATGGACTGAAGCTTTCTTT.

This clone has just one count. V usage is TRBV5-1 and J usage is TRBJ2-2, with TRBD1 identical over 10 bases. Trimming at V came to 5 bases and at J to 2 bases, leaving 15 bases not matched to a gene. Germline CDR1 is SGHRS and CDR2 is YFSETQ. The CDR3 runs 19 residues. The CDR3 bases are TGCGCCAGCAGTCCCCGGACAGGGGGTGAAGCGGGAAACACCGGGGAGCTGTTTTTT. Encoded protein: CASSPRTGGEAGNTGELFF.

This sequence joins TRBV6-5 and TRBJ2-7, with D tentatively TRBD1 (5 bases). V was cut by 2 bases and J by 4 bases, with 18 bases left in between. Germline V gene lookup returns CDR1 MNHEY and CDR2 SVGAGI. The CDR3 is made up of 16 amino acids. The chain's CDR3 is CASSYHNVRTFYEQYF. In DNA, the CDR3 is TGTGCCAGCAGTTACCACAACGTCAGGACATTTTACGAGCAGTACTTC.

This clone was observed once. V and J are TRBV5-1 and TRBJ1-2, with 8 bases matching TRBD1. This CDR3 region has 14 residues. Germline V gene data show CDR1 as SGHRS and CDR2 as YFSETQ. With V trimmed by 5 bases and J by 7 bases, 10 bases remained unmatched. The CDR3 DNA reads as TGCGCCAGCAGTTTGACAGGGGAAGGGTTTGGCTACACCTTC. It yields the protein CASSLTGEGFGYTF.

The sample holds one count of this clone. The chain is built from TRBV7-9 and TRBJ2-7; TRBD2 matches 7 bases. The CDR3 runs 15 residues. Trimming cost V 5 bases and J 6 bases; bases outside gene matches: 13. The germline CDR1 and CDR2 sequences are SEHNR and FQNEAQ (reference sequence). The CDR3 spells CASSQARGGTVEQYF. CDR3 in DNA: TGTGCCAGCAGCCAGGCGAGGGGAGGGACGGTCGAGCAGTACTTC.

The chain couples TRBV19 to TRBJ1-1, with a weak D call TRBD1 (5 bases). The CDR3 runs 14 residues. CDR1 LNHDA and CDR2 SQIVND come from the germline V gene (reference sequence). Trimming took off 7 bases at V and 4 bases at J, with 16 bases between the two ends. CDR3 protein: CASTPGEGSTEAFF. DNA for the CDR3: TGTGCCAGTACCCCGGGGGAGGGGTCCACTGAAGCTTTCTTT.

The chain uses TRBV9 and TRBJ1-1; D is perhaps TRBD1 (5 bases). This CDR3 spans 15 amino acids. Germline CDR1 is SGDLS and CDR2 is YYNGEE. V lost 3 bases, J lost 1 base, and 13 bases lay in between. The CDR3 bases are TGTGCCAGCAGCGCTGGGGGGACGGGGAACACTGAAGCTTTCTTT. It yields the protein CASSAGGTGNTEAFF.

The genes are TRBV27 and TRBJ2-5; 8 nucleotides align to TRBD1. CDR1 and CDR2 from the germline V gene are MNHEY and SMNVEV (reference sequence). The length of the CDR3 is 13 residues. V shed 7 bases, J shed 6 bases, and the junction held 7 bases outside the gene matches. The CDR3, as DNA: TGTGCCAGCACCTCTACAGGGGGACAGACCCAGTACTTC. Translating it yields CASTSTGGQTQYF.

This chain joins TRBV2 and TRBJ1-5; TRBD1 is a possible D gene (5 bases). CDR1 is SNHLY and CDR2 is FYNNEI in the germline V gene. This CDR3 contains 12 residues. Trimming removed 7 bases at V and 2 bases at J, with 6 bases between. CDR3 amino acids: CASKGGNQPQHF. The CDR3 DNA sequence: TGTGCCAGCAAAGGGGGCAATCAGCCCCAGCATTTT. Combining the CDR3 with reference TRBV2 and TRBJ1-5 gives the whole variable domain EPEVTQTPSHQVTQMGQEVILRCVPISNHLYFYWYRQILGQKVEFLVSFYNNEISEKSEIFDDQFSVERPDGSNFTLKIRSTKLEDSAMYFCASKGGNQPQHFGDGTRLSIL.

V is TRBV19 and J is TRBJ2-1, with TRBD1 matching over 10 bases. J lost 3 bases, V lost 7 bases, and 3 bases had no gene match. The CDR3 totals 14 residues. Germline V gene lookup returns CDR1 LNHDA and CDR2 SQIVND (reference sequence). CDR3 nucleotide sequence: TGTGCCAGTAAAGGGGACAGGGGCTACAATGAGCAGTTCTTC. Its translation is CASKGDRGYNEQFF. The entire variable domain, with the rest obtained from reference TRBV19 and TRBJ2-1, is as follows: DGGITQSPKYLFRKEGQNVTLSCEQNLNHDAMYWYRQDPGQGLRLIYYSQIVNDFQKGDIAEGYSVSREKKESFPLTVTSAQKNPTAFYLCASKGDRGYNEQFFGPGTRLTVL.

This clone is labeled as medium-sized. The rearrangement links TRBV2 to TRBJ2-1; a possible D gene is TRBD2 (5 bases). The CDR3 is 14 residues long. Trimming removed 3 bases at V and 2 bases at J, with 8 bases between. CDR1 is SNHLY, CDR2 FYNNEI, per germline. Here the CDR3 DNA reads TGTGCCAGCAGTGATCCGGGAACCTACAATGAGCAGTTCTTC. This encodes CASSDPGTYNEQFF.

J is TRBJ2-7 and V is TRBV5-1, with TRBD1 matching 8 bases. V lost 0 bases and J lost 9; bases outside the gene matches: 5. This CDR3 region has 13 residues. Per the germline V gene, CDR1 is SGHRS and CDR2 is YFSETQ. CDR3 residues: CASSLGQGSGQYF. The CDR3 DNA is TGCGCCAGCAGCTTGGGACAGGGGTCTGGGCAGTACTTC. The full variable domain, rest sourced from reference TRBV5-1 and TRBJ2-7, is KAGVTQTPRYLIKTRGQQVTLSCSPISGHRSVSWYQQTPGQGLQFLFEYFSETQRNKGNFPGRFSGRQFSNSRSEMNVSTLELGDSALYLCASSLGQGSGQYFGPGTRLTVT.

Note on this clone: The conserved final phenylalanine or tryptophan is absent from the CDR3, which likely points to a read error. The chain uses TRBV9 and TRBJ1-2; no clear D gene. With 4 bases removed from V and 1 base from J, the gap between germline ends came to 14 bases. The CDR3 runs 15 residues. Germline-derived CDR1 and CDR2 are SGDLS and YYNGEE. Here the CDR3 DNA reads TGTGCCAGCAGCCCCGAAATGATAAATAACTATGGCTACACCCTC. Translation: CASSPEMINNYGYTL.

The chain combines TRBV11-3 with TRBJ1-1; D remains unclear. With 5 bases removed from V and 1 base from J, the gap between germline ends came to 8 bases. The germline V gene encodes CDR1 SGHNT and CDR2 YENEEA. The CDR3 length is 13 residues. Here the CDR3 DNA reads TGTGCCAGCAGCCCAACACCGAACACTGAAGCTTTCTTT. It translates to CASSPTPNTEAFF.